One T cell receptor (beta chain) is described in this entry. Its antigen remains unknown. A read error may produce the germline difference seen at one junction end. The sample comes from a study of human T cells and chemical hapten exposure. Study results and limitations: No shift was seen in TCRs above 1 in 1000 frequency with DPC sensitization.

TCRdb used MiXCR to reprocess the RACE reads, holding one entry per CDR3 protein. The sample includes more than 75,000 distinct CDR3 sequences, about 8.7% seen only once; the top ten take about 1.4%. Noted time point: healthy volunteer bleed at 6 weeks. It was unfractionated whole blood from which total RNA was extracted. The CDR3 has 15 residues. Germline lookup yields CDR1 SGHVS and CDR2 FNYEAQ. The gene calls are TRBV7-6 and TRBJ2-7; 8 nucleotides match TRBD2. The sequence derives from a male donor in good health. Some clones in this sample may be carry-over from other donors' samples. Sequencing was performed on whole blood. Here the CDR3 reads CASSLRASGSYVQYF. CDR3 in DNA: TGTGCCAGCAGCTTAAGGGCCAGCGGGAGTTACGTGCAGTACTTC.